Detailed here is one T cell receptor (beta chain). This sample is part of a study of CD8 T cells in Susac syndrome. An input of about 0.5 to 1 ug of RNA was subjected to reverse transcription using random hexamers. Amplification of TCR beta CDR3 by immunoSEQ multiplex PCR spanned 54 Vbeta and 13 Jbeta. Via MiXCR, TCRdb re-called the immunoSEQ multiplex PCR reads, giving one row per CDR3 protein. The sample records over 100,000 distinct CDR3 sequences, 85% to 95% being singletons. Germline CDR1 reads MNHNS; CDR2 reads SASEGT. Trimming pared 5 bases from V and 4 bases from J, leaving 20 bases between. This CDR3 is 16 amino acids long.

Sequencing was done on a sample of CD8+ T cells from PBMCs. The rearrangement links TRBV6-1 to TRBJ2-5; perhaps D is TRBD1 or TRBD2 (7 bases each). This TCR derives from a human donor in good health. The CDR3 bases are TGTGCCAGCAGTCGGTTGGGAGGGGGCATTTTAGAGACCCAGTACTTC. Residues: CASSRLGGGILETQYF.